Listed below are T cell receptor beta chains from one sample, sequenced in a study of blood T cell repertoires in COVID-19. TCRdb's copy holds only in-frame clones and misses some; the assay was immunoSEQ multiplex PCR. The sample contains a few hundred thousand clones, around 90% of which appear only once. The sample consisted of peripheral blood. Receptor source: a woman between 45 and 60 years old who had recovered from COVID-19. CDR3s include the opening cysteine and the closing phenylalanine or tryptophan. The order of the fields is V gene, clone size, D gene, J gene, CDR3 protein, CDR3 DNA. A D gene is named only where the DNA matches it firmly. Expanded clones get a size class; other rows say once, few or many, or leave the size out.

>TRBV30|.|.|TRBJ1-1
CAWSVRGWTEAFF
TGTGCCTGGAGTGTAAGGGGGTGGACTGAAGCTTTCTTT
>TRBV28|.|.|TRBJ1-2
CASSPLTGTLSKIYGYTF
TGTGCCAGCAGTCCTCTTACCGGGACACTGAGCAAGATCTATGGCTACACCTTC
>TRBV23-1|.|TRBD1|TRBJ1-4
CASSQWGTEIGKLFF
TGCGCCAGCAGTCAATGGGGGACAGAGATCGGAAAACTGTTTTTT
>TRBV3-1/TRBV3-2|.|TRBD1|TRBJ1-2
CASSSREATGGVGYTF
TGTGCCAGCAGCTCCAGGGAAGCGACAGGGGGCGTTGGCTACACCTTC
>TRBV7-2|.|TRBD2|TRBJ2-7
CASSLAGTSGKYEQYF
TGTGCCAGCAGTTTGGCCGGGACTAGCGGGAAATACGAGCAGTACTTC
>TRBV7-8|.|.|TRBJ2-3
CASRSGGQSYSTDTQYF
TGTGCCAGCAGGTCAGGGGGGCAGTCGTATAGCACAGATACGCAGTATTTT
>TRBV2|.|.|TRBJ1-5
CATLNRNQPQHF
TGCGCCACGCTCAACAGGAATCAGCCCCAGCATTTT
>TRBV27|.|TRBD2|TRBJ2-1
CASAVLSGRGKYNEQFF
TGTGCCAGCGCCGTCCTTAGCGGGAGGGGTAAATACAATGAGCAGTTCTTC
>TRBV6-2/TRBV6-3|.|TRBD1|TRBJ2-1
CASSRQGARLYNEQFF
TGTGCCAGCAGCCGACAGGGGGCGCGGCTCTACAATGAGCAGTTCTTC
>TRBV7-2|.|TRBD1|TRBJ1-2
CASSRARDRVGYTF
TGTGCCAGCAGCAGGGCCCGGGACAGGGTTGGCTACACCTTC
>TRBV6-5|.|TRBD1|TRBJ1-1
CASIKGAWATEAFF
TGTGCCAGCATCAAGGGGGCGTGGGCCACTGAAGCTTTCTTT
>TRBV5-1|.|.|TRBJ1-2
CASSLDSYGLNYGYTF
TGCGCCAGCAGCTTGGACTCCTACGGACTTAACTATGGCTACACCTTC
>TRBV9|.|TRBD2|TRBJ2-1
CASSVAFGAGGSYNEQFF
TGTGCCAGCAGCGTAGCTTTTGGAGCGGGAGGGTCGTACAATGAGCAGTTCTTC
>TRBV5-6|.|.|TRBJ1-5
CASSLAGPISGGGNQPQHF
TGTGCCAGCAGCTTGGCAGGGCCAATATCGGGAGGCGGGAATCAGCCCCAGCATTTT
>TRBV9|.|.|TRBJ2-1
CASSVGDAGREKQFF
TGTGCCAGCAGCGTAGGGGACGCGGGACGTGAGAAGCAGTTCTTC
>TRBV7-3|.|.|TRBJ2-1
CASSSRVSGNEQFF
TGTGCCAGCAGCTCACGGGTCTCGGGGAATGAGCAGTTCTTC
>TRBV3-1/TRBV3-2|.|.|TRBJ1-1
CASSQALSGTPTENTEAFF
TGTGCCAGCAGCCAAGCTCTGTCCGGGACACCCACCGAGAACACTGAAGCTTTCTTT
>TRBV7-9|.|.|TRBJ1-1
CASSPGRVTEAFF
TGTGCCAGCAGTCCCGGGAGGGTTACTGAAGCTTTCTTT
>TRBV30|.|.|TRBJ2-5
CAWRGGGTQYF
TGTGCCTGGAGAGGGGGGGGGACCCAGTACTTC
>TRBV11-2|.|.|TRBJ1-2
CASSLGQVYGYTF
TGTGCCAGCAGCTTAGGACAGGTCTATGGCTACACCTTC
>TRBV19|.|.|TRBJ1-1
CASSKEAGTEAFF
TGTGCCAGTAGTAAGGAGGCGGGCACTGAAGCTTTCTTT
>TRBV12-5|few|.|TRBJ1-1
CASGLTQNTEAFF
TGTGCTAGTGGCTTGACACAGAACACTGAAGCTTTCTTT
>TRBV19|.|TRBD1|TRBJ1-6
CASSSDRVGISPLHF
TGTGCCAGTAGTTCGGACAGGGTCGGGATTTCACCCCTCCACTTT
>TRBV7-3|.|TRBD2|TRBJ2-1
CASSSPSFSASGDNEQFF
TGTGCCAGCAGCTCGCCTTCGTTTTCGGCTAGCGGGGACAATGAGCAGTTCTTC
>TRBV18|.|TRBD1|TRBJ1-5
CASSPFRQGGQPQHF
TGTGCCAGCTCACCCTTCCGGCAGGGGGGTCAGCCCCAGCATTTT
>TRBV11-2|once|.|TRBJ2-3
CASSPKRAILNTDTQYF
TGTGCCAGCAGCCCAAAGCGGGCCATCCTGAACACAGATACGCAGTATTTT
>TRBV30|.|.|TRBJ1-2
CAWSVRGGRDYGYTF
TGTGCCTGGAGTGTAAGAGGGGGACGGGACTATGGCTACACCTTC
>TRBV12-3/TRBV12-4|.|TRBD1|TRBJ2-2
CASSLGQGRLFF
TGTGCCAGCAGTTTGGGACAGGGTCGTCTGTTTTTT
>TRBV11-3|.|.|TRBJ2-1
CASSRTGDTYNEQFF
TGTGCCAGCAGCCGTACAGGAGATACCTACAATGAGCAGTTCTTC
>TRBV11-3|.|.|TRBJ1-6
CASSSGQNSPLHF
TGTGCCAGCAGCAGCGGTCAAAATTCACCCCTCCACTTT
>TRBV30|.|.|TRBJ1-5
CASSGQQNQPQHF
TGTGCCTCTTCCGGACAGCAGAATCAGCCCCAGCATTTT